The T cell receptor (beta chain) under discussion was sequenced for a study of blood T cell repertoires in COVID-19. Only one count was recorded for this clone. The CDR3 sequence is 12 residues long. The germline CDR1 and CDR2 sequences are SGHRS and YFSETQ. The V gene lost 0 bases and the J gene lost 6 bases, with 5 bases spanning the gap. Libraries were prepared by immunoSEQ multiplex PCR; TCRdb keeps only in-frame clonotypes and omits some of them. The sample comprises about 370,000 clones, 80% to 90% of which are singletons, and roughly 1% rests with the top ten. The chain uses TRBV5-1 and TRBJ2-3; D uncertain. The sequencing sample was made of PBMCs or T cells enriched from blood (not recorded which). This TCR came from a young man who had recovered from COVID-19. The CDR3: CASSLARDTQYF. The DNA for the CDR3 is TGCGCCAGCAGCTTGGCCCGGGATACGCAGTATTTT.